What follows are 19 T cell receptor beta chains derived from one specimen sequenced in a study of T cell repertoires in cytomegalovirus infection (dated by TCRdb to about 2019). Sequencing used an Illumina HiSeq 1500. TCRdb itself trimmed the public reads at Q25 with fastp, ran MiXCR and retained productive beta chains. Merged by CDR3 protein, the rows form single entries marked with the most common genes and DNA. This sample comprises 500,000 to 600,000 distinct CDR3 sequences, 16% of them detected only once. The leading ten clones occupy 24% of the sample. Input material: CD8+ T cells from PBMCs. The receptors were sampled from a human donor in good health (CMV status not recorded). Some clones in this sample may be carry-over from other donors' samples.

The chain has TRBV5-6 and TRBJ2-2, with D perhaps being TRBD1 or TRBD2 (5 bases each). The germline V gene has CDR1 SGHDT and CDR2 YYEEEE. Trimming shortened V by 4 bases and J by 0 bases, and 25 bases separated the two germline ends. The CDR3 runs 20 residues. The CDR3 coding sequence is TGTGCCAGCAGCCAGGAGTTTTTGGATAGCAGGGAGTCGAACACCGGGGAGCTGTTTTTT. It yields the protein CASSQEFLDSRESNTGELFF.

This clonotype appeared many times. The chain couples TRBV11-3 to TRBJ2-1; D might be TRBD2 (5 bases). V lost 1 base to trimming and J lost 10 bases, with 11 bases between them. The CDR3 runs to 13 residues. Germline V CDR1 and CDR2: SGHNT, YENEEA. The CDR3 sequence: CASSLGGRREQFF. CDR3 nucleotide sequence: TGTGCCAGCAGCTTAGGTGGGCGGAGGGAGCAGTTCTTC.

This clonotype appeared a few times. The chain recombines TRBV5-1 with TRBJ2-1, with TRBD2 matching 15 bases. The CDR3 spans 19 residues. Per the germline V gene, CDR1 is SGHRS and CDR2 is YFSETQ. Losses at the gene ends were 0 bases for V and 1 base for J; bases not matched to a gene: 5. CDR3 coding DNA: TGCGCCAGCAGCTTGGGGACTAGCGGGGGGGCAGGATCCTACAATGAGCAGTTCTTC. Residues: CASSLGTSGGAGSYNEQFF.

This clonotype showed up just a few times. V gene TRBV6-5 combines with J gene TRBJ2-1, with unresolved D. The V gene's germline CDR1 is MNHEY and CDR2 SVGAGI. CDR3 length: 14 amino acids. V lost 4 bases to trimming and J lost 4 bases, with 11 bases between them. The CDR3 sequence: CASSSTHGYNEQFF. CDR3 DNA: TGTGCCAGCAGTTCTACCCATGGGTACAATGAGCAGTTCTTC.

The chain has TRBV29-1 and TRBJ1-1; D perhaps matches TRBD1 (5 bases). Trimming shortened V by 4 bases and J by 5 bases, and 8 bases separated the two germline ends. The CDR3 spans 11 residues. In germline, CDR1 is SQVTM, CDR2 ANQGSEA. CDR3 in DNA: TGCAGCGTTGTTGCAGGGACTGAAGCTTTCTTT. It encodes CSVVAGTEAFF.

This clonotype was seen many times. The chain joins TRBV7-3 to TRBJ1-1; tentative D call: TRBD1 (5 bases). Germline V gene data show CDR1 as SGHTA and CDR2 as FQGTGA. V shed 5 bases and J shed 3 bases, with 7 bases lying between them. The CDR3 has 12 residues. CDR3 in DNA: TGTGCCAGCAGCCCAGGGTACACTGAAGCTTTCTTT. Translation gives CASSPGYTEAFF.

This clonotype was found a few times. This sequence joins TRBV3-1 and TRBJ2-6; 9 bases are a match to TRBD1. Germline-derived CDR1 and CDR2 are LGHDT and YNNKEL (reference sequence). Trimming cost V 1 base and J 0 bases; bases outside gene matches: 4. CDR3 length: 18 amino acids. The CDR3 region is CASSQVPGQGSGANVLTF. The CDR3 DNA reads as TGTGCCAGCAGCCAAGTTCCGGGACAGGGCTCTGGGGCCAACGTCCTGACTTTC.

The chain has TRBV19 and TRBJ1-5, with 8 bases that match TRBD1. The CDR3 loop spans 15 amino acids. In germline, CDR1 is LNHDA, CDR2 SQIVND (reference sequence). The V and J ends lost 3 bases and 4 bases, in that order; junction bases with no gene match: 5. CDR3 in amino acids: CASSIDGQGNQPQHF. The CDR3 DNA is TGTGCCAGTAGTATTGACGGACAGGGAAATCAGCCCCAGCATTTT.

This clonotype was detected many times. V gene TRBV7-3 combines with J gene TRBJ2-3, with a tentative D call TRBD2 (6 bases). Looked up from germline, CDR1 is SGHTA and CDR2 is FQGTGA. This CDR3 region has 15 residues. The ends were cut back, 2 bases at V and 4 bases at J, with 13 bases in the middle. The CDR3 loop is CASSLFSGGSDTQYF. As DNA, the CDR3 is TGTGCCAGCAGCTTATTCTCCGGGGGATCAGATACGCAGTATTTT.

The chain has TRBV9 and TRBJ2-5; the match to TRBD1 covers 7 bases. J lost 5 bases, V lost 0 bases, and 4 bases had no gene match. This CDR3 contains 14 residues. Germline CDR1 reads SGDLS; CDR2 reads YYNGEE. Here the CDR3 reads CASSVETGSETQYF. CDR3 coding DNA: TGTGCCAGCAGCGTAGAGACAGGGTCCGAGACCCAGTACTTC. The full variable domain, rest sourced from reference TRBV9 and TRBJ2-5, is DSGVTQTPKHLITATGQRVTLRCSPRSGDLSVYWYQQSLDQGLQFLIQYYNGEERAKGNILERFSAQQFPDLHSELNLSSLELGDSALYFCASSVETGSETQYFGPGTRLLVL.

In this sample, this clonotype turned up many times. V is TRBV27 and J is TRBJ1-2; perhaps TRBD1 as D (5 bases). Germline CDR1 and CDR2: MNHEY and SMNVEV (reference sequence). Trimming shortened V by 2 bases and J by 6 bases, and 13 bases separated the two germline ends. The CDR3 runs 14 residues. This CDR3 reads CASSLLGARDGYTF. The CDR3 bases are TGTGCCAGCAGTTTACTCGGGGCTAGGGATGGCTACACCTTC.

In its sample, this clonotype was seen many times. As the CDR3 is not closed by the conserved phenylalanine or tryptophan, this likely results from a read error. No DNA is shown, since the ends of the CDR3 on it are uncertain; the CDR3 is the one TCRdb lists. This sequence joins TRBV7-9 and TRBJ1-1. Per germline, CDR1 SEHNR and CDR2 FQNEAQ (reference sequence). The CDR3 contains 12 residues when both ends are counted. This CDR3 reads CASSFVGISGFG.

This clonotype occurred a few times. CDR3 residues: CASSLQNALNEQFF. In nucleotides, the CDR3 is TGTGCCAGCAGCTTACAGAACGCACTCAATGAGCAGTTCTTC. The J gene is TRBJ2-1, the V gene TRBV7-8; no definite D call. V dropped 2 bases and J dropped 6 bases, with 11 bases sitting between them. Germline V gene data show CDR1 as SGHVS and CDR2 as FQNEAQ. There are 14 residues in the CDR3.

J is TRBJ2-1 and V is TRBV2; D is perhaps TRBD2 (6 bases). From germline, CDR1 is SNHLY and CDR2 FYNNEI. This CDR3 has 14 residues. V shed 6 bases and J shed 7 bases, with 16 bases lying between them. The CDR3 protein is CASSPSGSFNEQFF. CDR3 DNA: TGTGCCAGCAGCCCCAGCGGGTCCTTTAATGAGCAGTTCTTC.

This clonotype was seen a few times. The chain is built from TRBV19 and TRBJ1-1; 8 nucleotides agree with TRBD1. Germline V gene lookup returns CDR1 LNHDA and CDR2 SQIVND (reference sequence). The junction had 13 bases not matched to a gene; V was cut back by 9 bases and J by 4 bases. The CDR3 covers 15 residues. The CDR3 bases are TGTGCCAGCATATCGGCAGGGGGCCTTTTCACTGAAGCTTTCTTT. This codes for CASISAGGLFTEAFF.

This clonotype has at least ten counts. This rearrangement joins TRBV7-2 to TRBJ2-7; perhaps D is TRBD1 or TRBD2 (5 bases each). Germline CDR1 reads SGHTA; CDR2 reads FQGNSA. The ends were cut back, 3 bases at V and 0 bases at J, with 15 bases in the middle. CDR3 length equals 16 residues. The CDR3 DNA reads TGTGCCAGCAGCTTTTCGGGACGTCTGCCCTCCTACGAGCAGTACTTC. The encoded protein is CASSFSGRLPSYEQYF.

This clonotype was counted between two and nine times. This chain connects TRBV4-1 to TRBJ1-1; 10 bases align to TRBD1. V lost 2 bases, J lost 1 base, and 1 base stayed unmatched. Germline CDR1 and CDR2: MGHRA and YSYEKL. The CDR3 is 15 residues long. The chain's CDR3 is CASSQWDRGNTEAFF. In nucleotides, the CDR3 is TGCGCCAGCAGCCAATGGGACAGGGGGAACACTGAAGCTTTCTTT.

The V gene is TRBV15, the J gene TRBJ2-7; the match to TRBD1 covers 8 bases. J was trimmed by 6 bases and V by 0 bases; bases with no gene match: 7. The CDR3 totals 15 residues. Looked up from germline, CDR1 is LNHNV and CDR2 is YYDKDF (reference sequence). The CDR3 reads CATSRDHAGGFEQYF. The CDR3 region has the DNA TGTGCCACCAGCAGAGATCACGCAGGGGGCTTCGAGCAGTACTTC.

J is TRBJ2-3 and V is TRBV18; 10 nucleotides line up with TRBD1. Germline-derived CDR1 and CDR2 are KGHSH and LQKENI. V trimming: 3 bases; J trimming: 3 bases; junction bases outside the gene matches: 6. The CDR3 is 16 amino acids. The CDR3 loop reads CASSPPDRGRTDTQYF. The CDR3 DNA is TGTGCCAGCTCACCCCCCGACAGGGGGCGGACAGATACGCAGTATTTT.